The 27 T cell receptor beta chains presented below share a single source sample, sequenced in a study of CD8 T cells in ankylosing spondylitis. These receptors' antigens are unknown. General study points: Blood from ankylosing spondylitis patients appeared to carry a characteristic roughly 8-variant TCR beta motif.

TCRdb called the 5' RACE reads again in MiXCR, with one record for every CDR3 protein. The sample consists of about 540,000 distinct CDR3 sequences, 12% of them appearing once. The sample taken for sequencing was blood, either unsorted or a sorted T cell fraction (not recorded which). These receptors originate from a male donor with ankylosing spondylitis.

V usage is TRBV4-2 and J usage is TRBJ1-4; possibly TRBD1 for D (5 bases). The CDR3 is 14 residues long. Trimming stripped 2 bases from V and 5 bases from J, with 9 bases between. In germline, CDR1 is LGHNA, CDR2 YNFKEQ. The CDR3 reads CASSQPHRNEKLFF. The CDR3 DNA follows: TGTGCCAGCAGCCAACCCCACAGGAATGAAAAACTGTTTTTT.

This clonotype was detected many times. The gene calls are TRBV4-2 and TRBJ1-5, with 8 nucleotides matching TRBD1. The CDR3 loop spans 18 amino acids. Unmatched junction bases numbered 13, after V lost 5 bases and J lost 1 base. The germline V gene has CDR1 LGHNA and CDR2 YNFKEQ. This CDR3 is CASSTDRGGDKSNQPQHF. The CDR3 DNA reads as TGTGCCAGCAGCACCGACAGGGGAGGGGATAAAAGCAATCAGCCCCAGCATTTT.

This chain links TRBV5-1 with TRBJ2-1; unclear D gene. The germline CDR1 and CDR2 sequences are SGHRS and YFSETQ. This CDR3 is 14 amino acids long. The ends were cut back, 7 bases at V and 8 bases at J, with 19 bases in the middle. The CDR3 DNA reads as TGCGCCAGCCGCCGGGCGGCCAGATTCGATGAGCAGTTCTTC. It is translated as CASRRAARFDEQFF. The full variable domain, with the rest looked up from reference TRBV5-1 and TRBJ2-1, is KAGVTQTPRYLIKTRGQQVTLSCSPISGHRSVSWYQQTPGQGLQFLFEYFSETQRNKGNFPGRFSGRQFSNSRSEMNVSTLELGDSALYLCASRRAARFDEQFFGPGTRLTVL.

This chain links TRBV7-8 with TRBJ2-7; 10 nucleotides match TRBD2. V lost 5 bases to trimming and J lost 2 bases; unmatched junction nucleotides: 15. Germline-derived CDR1 and CDR2 are SGHVS and FQNEAQ. This CDR3 contains 18 residues. The chain's CDR3 is CASSDRLAGDSPTYEQYF. The CDR3 nucleotides are TGTGCCAGCAGCGACCGCCTAGCGGGAGACTCCCCCACCTACGAGCAGTACTTC.

There are a few counts of this clonotype. The CDR3 here is CASSAGGGTEAFF. The DNA for the CDR3 is TGTGCCAGTAGTGCGGGAGGAGGAACTGAAGCTTTCTTT. The chain couples TRBV19 to TRBJ1-1; D gene uncertain. The V and J ends lost 5 bases and 5 bases respectively, with 12 bases between them. Germline V gene data show CDR1 as LNHDA and CDR2 as SQIVND (reference sequence). This CDR3 region has 13 residues. Variable domain in full (rest from reference TRBV19 and TRBJ1-1): DGGITQSPKYLFRKEGQNVTLSCEQNLNHDAMYWYRQDPGQGLRLIYYSQIVNDFQKGDIAEGYSVSREKKESFPLTVTSAQKNPTAFYLCASSAGGGTEAFFGQGTRLTVV.

The chain joins TRBV5-6 to TRBJ1-2; D is undetermined. Germline loops: CDR1 SGHDT, CDR2 YYEEEE. V was trimmed by 0 bases and J by 4 bases, leaving 10 bases between them. The CDR3 has 14 residues. The CDR3 reads CASSLVKGGYGYTF. In DNA form, the CDR3 reads TGTGCCAGCAGCTTGGTCAAGGGTGGCTATGGCTACACCTTC.

This clonotype has a count of ten or more. This chain uses TRBV5-1 with TRBJ2-5, with D perhaps TRBD1 (5 bases). The CDR3 runs 12 residues. CDR1 and CDR2 from the germline V gene are SGHRS and YFSETQ. Trimming took off 6 bases at V and 4 bases at J, with 10 bases between the two ends. The CDR3, as DNA: TGCGCCAGCACAGGGATCCGAGAGACCCAGTACTTC. Amino acid sequence: CASTGIRETQYF.

The V gene is TRBV3-1, the J gene TRBJ2-2; D remains ambiguous. V was cut by 5 bases and J by 4 bases, with 14 bases left in between. Germline values: CDR1 LGHDT, CDR2 YNNKEL (reference sequence). This CDR3 is 15 amino acids long. The CDR3 sequence is CASSSKLTLTGELFF. In DNA form, the CDR3 reads TGTGCCAGCAGCTCAAAGCTAACCCTCACCGGGGAGCTGTTTTTT.

The sample holds many counts of this clonotype. V gene TRBV5-6 combines with J gene TRBJ1-2; no definite D call. V shed 0 bases and J shed 2 bases, with 5 bases lying between them. Per germline, CDR1 SGHDT and CDR2 YYEEEE. This CDR3 contains 13 residues. This chain's CDR3 is CASSLARNYGYTF. DNA for the CDR3: TGTGCCAGCAGCTTGGCCAGGAACTATGGCTACACCTTC.

This clonotype has more than one count but fewer than ten. V is TRBV15 and J is TRBJ1-3; D uncertain. There are 16 residues in the CDR3. The V end was cut by 0 bases, the J end by 0 bases, with 9 bases between. Per germline, CDR1 LNHNV and CDR2 YYDKDF (reference sequence). For the CDR3, the DNA is TGTGCCACCAGCAGAGATCGGGGAGTCTCTGGAAACACCATATATTTT. Translated: CATSRDRGVSGNTIYF.

There are a few counts of this clonotype. The chain recombines TRBV9 with TRBJ1-3; D uncertain. The V end lost 4 bases, the J end lost 3 bases, and 11 bases lay between the germline ends. The CDR3 runs 14 residues. Germline V gives CDR1 SGDLS, CDR2 YYNGEE. CDR3 loop: CASSPAAFGNTIYF. The CDR3 DNA reads TGTGCCAGCAGCCCGGCGGCATTTGGAAACACCATATATTTT.

The rearrangement links TRBV11-2 to TRBJ2-5; the match to TRBD1 covers 8 bases. Trimming removed 6 bases from V and 4 bases from J; junction bases left unmatched: 4. The CDR3 consists of 13 residues. Germline CDR1 and CDR2: SGHAT and FQNNGV. CDR3: CASRLTGGETQYF. CDR3 nucleotide sequence: TGTGCCAGCAGGCTAACAGGGGGAGAGACCCAGTACTTC.

In its sample, this clonotype was seen many times. The chain is built from TRBV20-1 and TRBJ2-3, with TRBD1 matching 10 bases. The CDR3 loop spans 16 amino acids. After removal of 4 bases from V and 7 bases from J, the junction contained 14 bases not matched to a gene. The germline V gene has CDR1 DFQATT and CDR2 SNEGSKA (reference sequence). The CDR3 DNA is TGCAGTGCTACCTTCCCCGGGACAGGGGTGTTGCATACGCAGTATTTT. The encoded protein is CSATFPGTGVLHTQYF.

This clonotype has ten or more counts. The CDR3 here is CASSPGRLAGGNEQFF. CDR3 bases: TGTGCCAGCAGTCCGGGGCGGCTAGCGGGAGGGAATGAGCAGTTCTTC. The genes are TRBV12-3 or TRBV12-4 and TRBJ2-1, with TRBD2 matching over 12 bases. With V trimmed by 5 bases and J by 7 bases, 9 bases remained unmatched. CDR3 length: 16 residues.

This clonotype was seen only a few times. The gene calls are TRBV29-1 and TRBJ1-1; D gene ambiguous. In germline, CDR1 is SQVTM, CDR2 ANQGSEA. V lost 0 bases to trimming and J lost 10 bases, with 12 bases between them. The CDR3 is 12 amino acids. CDR3 region: CSVEDGRTVAFF. The CDR3 DNA is TGCAGCGTTGAAGATGGGCGCACGGTAGCTTTCTTT.

The chain carries TRBV11-2 and TRBJ2-3, with 12 bases identical to TRBD2. Unmatched junction bases numbered 17, after V lost 5 bases and J lost 14 bases. The CDR3 length is 16 residues. The V gene's germline CDR1 is SGHAT and CDR2 FQNNGV. CDR3 in DNA: TGTGCCAGCAGCCCAAGGACTAGCGGGATGATAGGGCCTCCGTATTTT. This gives the protein CASSPRTSGMIGPPYF.

A few counts support this clonotype. This rearrangement joins TRBV18 to TRBJ2-1, with 8 nucleotides matching TRBD2. The V segment lost 2 bases and the J segment 6 bases; nucleotides outside the gene matches: 0. The CDR3 totals 13 residues. CDR1 is KGHSH and CDR2 is LQKENI in the germline V gene. CDR3 sequence: CASSPGTSNEQFF. The DNA for the CDR3 is TGTGCCAGCTCACCAGGGACTAGCAATGAGCAGTTCTTC.

This clonotype has at least ten counts. The gene calls are TRBV11-2 and TRBJ2-7; D is undetermined. The germline gives CDR1 SGHAT, CDR2 FQNNGV. V lost 2 bases and J lost 4, with 12 bases in between. The CDR3 has 14 residues. CDR3 protein: CASSLNERIYEQYF. As DNA, the CDR3 is TGTGCCAGCAGCTTAAATGAGAGGATATACGAGCAGTACTTC.

Points on this clonotype: A much larger clone is a single base away; this may be a read error. V usage is TRBV21-1 and J usage is TRBJ2-5; the D call of TRBD1 is as the table states it, not checked on the DNA. TRBV21-1 is a recognized pseudogene. The CDR3 is 10 residues long. The CDR3 nucleotides read TGTGCCAGCCACAGGGAGACCCAGTACTTC. This gives the protein CASHRETQYF.

CDR3 sequence: CASSPPQGSYEQYV. DNA for the CDR3: TGTGCCAGCTCACCACCGCAGGGATCCTACGAGCAGTACGTC. The V gene is TRBV18, the J gene TRBJ2-7, with a possible D match to TRBD1 (5 bases). The CDR3 covers 14 residues. V dropped 0 bases and J dropped 1 base, with 7 bases sitting between them. The germline gives CDR1 KGHSH, CDR2 LQKENI.

V gene TRBV7-8 combines with J gene TRBJ2-1, with D possibly matching TRBD2 (6 bases). The CDR3 is made up of 16 amino acids. The germline V gene has CDR1 SGHVS and CDR2 FQNEAQ. V was trimmed by 3 bases and J by 7 bases, leaving 19 bases between them. CDR3: CASSFFGRGTPNEQFF. The CDR3, as DNA: TGTGCCAGCAGCTTTTTTGGGCGGGGAACCCCAAATGAGCAGTTCTTC.

This clonotype occurred a few times. The rearrangement joins TRBV11-3 to TRBJ2-5, with 11 nucleotides matching TRBD2. Losses at the gene ends were 3 bases for V and 7 bases for J; bases not matched to a gene: 7. CDR3 size: 15 residues. Germline V CDR1 and CDR2: SGHNT, YENEEA. This CDR3 is CASSFEGLAEGTQYF. The CDR3 region has the DNA TGTGCCAGCAGCTTCGAGGGACTAGCGGAGGGGACCCAGTACTTC.

The gene calls are TRBV5-1 and TRBJ1-1, with a possible D match to TRBD1 (6 bases). The germline V gene encodes CDR1 SGHRS and CDR2 YFSETQ. This CDR3 spans 13 amino acids. V lost 6 bases, J lost 5 bases, and 14 bases lay in between. Written as DNA, the CDR3 is TGCGCCAGCACGGGCAGGAGGGGGACTGAAGCTTTCTTT. Translation gives CASTGRRGTEAFF.

This sequence joins TRBV29-1 and TRBJ2-1, with 8 bases aligning to TRBD1. This CDR3 contains 14 residues. V lost 1 base to trimming and J lost 6 bases; unmatched junction nucleotides: 5. Germline V CDR1 and CDR2: SQVTM, ANQGSEA. CDR3 nucleotide sequence: TGCAGCGTTGAAGGTGGTCAGGGGGCCAATGAGCAGTTCTTC. It encodes CSVEGGQGANEQFF.

This clonotype was seen a few times. The chain has TRBV19 and TRBJ1-1; TRBD1 might be the D (5 bases). This CDR3 spans 14 amino acids. The V end was cut by 7 bases, the J end by 1 base, with 13 bases between. Germline CDR1 LNHDA, CDR2 SQIVND (reference sequence). The CDR3 bases are TGTGCCAGTAATCCTCGGGGCCCGAACACTGAAGCTTTCTTT. The encoded protein is CASNPRGPNTEAFF.

The V call is TRBV5-5, the J call TRBJ1-1; D perhaps matches TRBD1 (5 bases). CDR3 length: 16 amino acids. Germline-derived CDR1 and CDR2 are SGHKS and YYEKEE (reference sequence). V was clipped by 4 bases and J by 4 bases, with 20 bases between them. The DNA for the CDR3 is TGTGCCAGCAGCGAGACAGAGAACCCGGTGAGCACTGAAGCTTTCTTT. Translated: CASSETENPVSTEAFF.

At least ten counts were recorded for this clonotype. The chain carries TRBV20-1 and TRBJ2-3; D unclear. V was shortened by 7 bases and J by 2 bases, with 16 bases between the two germline ends. From germline, CDR1 is DFQATT and CDR2 SNEGSKA (reference sequence). This CDR3 spans 14 amino acids. CDR3 nucleotides: TGCAGTGGCGACCACGCATTGGACACAGATACGCAGTATTTT. Translating gives CSGDHALDTDTQYF.